The rows below give T cell receptor beta chains drawn from one sample of a study of regulatory T cells in long-lasting Graves disease. One entry per CDR3 protein, called by TCRdb with MiXCR from the multiplex PCR reads. This sample yields 450,000 to 600,000 distinct CDR3 sequences, of which about a sixth are seen a single time; more than 9% belongs to the top ten. These data were likewise used in another study, on T cells in Graves' hyperthyroidism and ophthalmopathy.

The specimen comprised peripheral blood mononuclear cells (PBMCs), sampled at new diagnosis, from a patient treated with antithyroid drugs. The receptor source for this set is a man aged 40-50 years with Graves disease. Each CDR3 is given with its conserved first and last residue. The D gene is left open where the match is weak. Where a row states a size, it is once, few, many or the class of an expanded clone; other rows omit it.

j_call	d_call	v_call	clone_size	cdr3_aa	cdr3_nt
TRBJ2-7	.	TRBV27	.	CASSRQSSSYEQYF	TGTGCCAGCAGTCGTCAATCGAGCTCCTACGAGCAGTACTTC
TRBJ2-7	TRBD1	TRBV27	few	CASSLTGTGTLHRFGEQYF	TGTGCCAGCAGTTTAACCGGGACAGGGACCCTCCACCGGTTTGGTGAGCAGTACTTC
TRBJ2-2	.	TRBV24-1	many	CATRGAGENTGELFF	TGTGCCACCAGGGGGGCGGGAGAGAACACCGGGGAGCTGTTTTTT
TRBJ2-1	TRBD2	TRBV4-1	few	CASSQSLVIGAGGEQFF	TGCGCCAGCAGCCAATCATTGGTGATCGGAGCGGGAGGTGAGCAGTTCTTC
TRBJ1-1	.	TRBV19	few	CASSRRENTEAFF	TGTGCCAGTAGTCGCCGGGAGAACACTGAAGCTTTCTTT
TRBJ2-3	TRBD2	TRBV5-1	few	CASSSGLAGEADAQYF	TGCGCCAGCAGCTCCGGACTAGCGGGAGAGGCAGATGCGCAGTATTTT
TRBJ2-1	TRBD1	TRBV12-5	few	CASGPTGGSYNEQFF	TGTGCTAGTGGTCCCACAGGGGGTTCCTACAATGAGCAGTTCTTC
TRBJ1-1	.	TRBV10-3	few	CAISDTLMNTEACF	TGTGCCATCAGTGATACGCTCATGAACACTGAAGCTTGCTTT
TRBJ1-2	.	TRBV11-2	.	CASSLGGNNYGYTF	TGTGCCAGCAGCTTAGGTGGGAATAACTATGGCTACACCTTC
TRBJ1-1	TRBD1	TRBV6-1	few	CASSGTGGGTEAFF	TGTGCCAGCAGTGGTACAGGGGGGGGTACTGAAGCTTTCTTT
TRBJ2-1	TRBD1	TRBV12-3/TRBV12-4	few	CASTGQGRNEQFF	TGTGCCAGCACCGGACAGGGGCGGAATGAGCAGTTCTTC
TRBJ1-1	TRBD1	TRBV5-1	many	CASSLGQPNTEAFF	TGTGCCAGCAGCTTGGGACAGCCGAACACTGAAGCTTTCTTT
TRBJ1-2	TRBD1	TRBV15	few	CATSKPGQHGRYTF	TGTGCCACCAGCAAACCGGGACAGCATGGGCGCTACACCTTC
TRBJ2-6	.	TRBV7-9	few	CASSLIGTGANVLTF	TGTGCCAGCAGCTTAATAGGGACCGGGGCCAACGTCCTGACTTTC
TRBJ1-2	.	TRBV28	few	CASSFLDLSYGYTF	TGTGCCAGCAGTTTTTTGGACCTTTCCTATGGCTACACCTTC